A single sample is the source of the 17 T cell receptor beta chains below, sequenced in a study of blood T cell repertoires in COVID-19. The data were produced by immunoSEQ multiplex PCR, yet TCRdb's version contains in-frame clones alone and is incomplete. The profile shows under 75,000 clones, more than 60% of them singletons. Sequenced sample: peripheral blood. Source of these receptors: a man aged 55 to 70 with acute or convalescent COVID-19.

The rearrangement links TRBV5-6 to TRBJ1-2; D uncertain. The CDR3 has 12 residues. Germline CDR1 reads SGHDT; CDR2 reads YYEEEE. Trimming pared 3 bases from V and 8 bases from J, leaving 11 bases between. The chain's CDR3 is CASSSTVYGYTF. CDR3 DNA: TGTGCCAGCAGCTCAACAGTTTACGGCTACACCTTC. The entire variable domain, with the rest obtained from reference TRBV5-6 and TRBJ1-2, is as follows: DAGVTQSPTHLIKTRGQQVTLRCSPKSGHDTVSWYQQALGQGPQFIFQYYEEEERQRGNFPDRFSGHQFPNYSSELNVNALLLGDSALYLCASSSTVYGYTFGSGTRLTVV.

The V and J genes are TRBV24-1 and TRBJ2-3; 8 bases map to TRBD2. CDR1 and CDR2 from the germline V gene are KGHDR and SFDVKD. Unmatched junction bases numbered 10, after V lost 11 bases and J lost 4 bases. The CDR3 extends over 14 amino acids. CDR3 sequence: CAIGGGPPSDTQYF. CDR3 bases: TGTGCCATCGGGGGGGGTCCCCCCTCAGATACGCAGTATTTT.

The J gene is TRBJ2-5, the V gene TRBV19; D is possibly TRBD1 (5 bases). From germline, CDR1 is LNHDA and CDR2 SQIVND (reference sequence). The V and J ends lost 3 bases and 5 bases respectively, with 22 bases between them. The CDR3 extends over 17 amino acids. CDR3 DNA sequence: TGTGCCAGTAGTATTGGTGGGCAGGGCGGATTGTTGGAGACCCAGTACTTC. Translated: CASSIGGQGGLLETQYF.

V gene TRBV7-8 combines with J gene TRBJ1-2; 7 bases align to TRBD1. With V trimmed by 5 bases and J by 2 bases, 2 bases remained unmatched. This CDR3 is built from 13 residues. Per germline, CDR1 SGHVS and CDR2 FQNEAQ. In DNA, the CDR3 is TGTGCCAGCAGCCCGGGACAGAACTATGGCTACACCTTC. It translates to CASSPGQNYGYTF.

There are a few counts of this clone. The chain joins TRBV20-1 to TRBJ2-1; possible D gene TRBD1, 6 bases. The germline V and J ends were trimmed by 3 bases and 4 bases, with 10 bases remaining between them. CDR3 length equals 13 residues. CDR1 and CDR2 (germline): DFQATT, SNEGSKA (reference sequence). This chain's CDR3 is CSASQGPYNEQFF. CDR3 nucleotide sequence: TGCAGTGCTAGTCAGGGGCCATACAATGAGCAGTTCTTC.

This chain uses TRBV14 with TRBJ1-3, with D unclear. V dropped 1 base and J dropped 1 base, with 5 bases sitting between them. The germline V gene has CDR1 SGHDN and CDR2 FVKESK. The CDR3 totals 14 residues. CDR3 bases: TGTGCCAGCAGCCAAGGAGATTCTGGAAACACCATATATTTT. Translation gives CASSQGDSGNTIYF. The whole variable domain, remainder taken from reference TRBV14 and TRBJ1-3, is EAGVTQFPSHSVIEKGQTVTLRCDPISGHDNLYWYRRVMGKEIKFLLHFVKESKQDESGMPNNRFLAERTGGTYSTLKVQPAELEDSGVYFCASSQGDSGNTIYFGEGSWLTVV.

This chain connects TRBV2 to TRBJ1-1; perhaps TRBD1 as D (5 bases). Trimming cost V 4 bases and J 4 bases, with 13 bases left between them. Germline V gene data show CDR1 as SNHLY and CDR2 as FYNNEI. This CDR3 is 14 amino acids long. The DNA of the CDR3 is TGTGCCAGCAGTGTGGGGAGGGGACTCACTGAAGCTTTCTTT. It yields the protein CASSVGRGLTEAFF.

This chain connects TRBV18 to TRBJ1-5, with D tentatively TRBD1 (6 bases). V was clipped by 2 bases and J by 7 bases, with 18 bases between them. The germline V gene has CDR1 KGHSH and CDR2 LQKENI. The CDR3 extends over 16 amino acids. The CDR3 here is CASSPYVGRGDQPQHF. The CDR3 nucleotides read TGTGCCAGCTCACCATACGTCGGCAGGGGTGACCAGCCCCAGCATTTT.

The chain carries TRBV7-3 and TRBJ2-5, with 9 bases that match TRBD1. Germline lookup yields CDR1 SGHTA and CDR2 FQGTGA. Germline trimming cut 4 bases from V and 5 bases from J; bases unmatched to any gene: 11. The length of the CDR3 is 16 residues. CDR3 protein: CASSSSGDREAETQYF. The CDR3 nucleotides are TGTGCCAGCAGCTCAAGCGGGGACAGGGAGGCCGAGACCCAGTACTTC.

CDR3 loop: CATSDLRQGEKGNEQFF. The CDR3 DNA is TGTGCCACCAGTGATTTGCGGCAGGGGGAGAAGGGAAATGAGCAGTTCTTC. This chain uses TRBV24-1 with TRBJ2-1; 7 bases are shared with TRBD1. The CDR3 length is 17 residues. CDR1 and CDR2 from the germline V gene are KGHDR and SFDVKD. V shed 0 bases, J shed 7 bases, and the junction held 11 bases outside the gene matches.

This clone was found once. The chain employs TRBV7-3 and TRBJ1-1; a possible D gene is TRBD1 (6 bases). CDR1 is SGHTA, CDR2 FQGTGA, per germline. The CDR3 has 16 residues. V was shortened by 5 bases and J by 0 bases, with 16 bases between the two germline ends. The CDR3 region is CASSPSGGGMNTEAFF. The CDR3 nucleotides read TGTGCCAGCAGCCCATCCGGGGGGGGCATGAACACTGAAGCTTTCTTT.

This clone has just one count. The gene calls are TRBV24-1 and TRBJ2-5, with D uncertain. Trimming removed 3 bases at V and 4 bases at J, with 11 bases between. Germline V gene data show CDR1 as KGHDR and CDR2 as SFDVKD. The CDR3 extends over 14 amino acids. CDR3 loop: CATSDPSRLETQYF. For the CDR3, the DNA is TGTGCCACCAGTGATCCAAGCAGACTAGAGACCCAGTACTTC.

V and J are TRBV29-1 and TRBJ2-5; a possible D gene is TRBD2 (5 bases). Trimming left V 3 bases short and J 1 base short, with 12 bases between. Germline lookup yields CDR1 SQVTM and CDR2 ANQGSEA. This CDR3 is built from 14 residues. CDR3 in amino acids: CSVEGDGFQETQYF. CDR3 nucleotides: TGCAGCGTTGAGGGAGACGGGTTCCAAGAGACCCAGTACTTC. The full variable domain, with the rest looked up from reference TRBV29-1 and TRBJ2-5, is SAVISQKPSRDICQRGTSLTIQCQVDSQVTMMFWYRQQPGQSLTLIATANQGSEATYESGFVIDKFPISRPNLTFSTLTVSNMSPEDSSIYLCSVEGDGFQETQYFGPGTRLLVL.

The rearrangement joins TRBV9 to TRBJ2-5; 7 positions match TRBD1. Germline assignment: CDR1 SGDLS and CDR2 YYNGEE. V gave up 1 base and J gave up 4 bases; unmatched junction bases: 1. The CDR3 sequence is 13 residues long. CDR3 sequence (DNA): TGTGCCAGCAGCGTAAACAGGGGAGAGACCCAGTACTTC. This sequence encodes CASSVNRGETQYF.

This CDR3 is CASRLEVGGLDSYGYTF. CDR3 nucleotides: TGTGCAAGTCGCTTAGAAGTGGGGGGGCTCGATAGCTATGGCTACACCTTC. The chain recombines TRBV12-2 with TRBJ1-2. TRBV12-2 is a pseudogene. The CDR3 has 17 residues.

V usage is TRBV20-1 and J usage is TRBJ1-1; tentative D call: TRBD1 (5 bases). Trimming removed 3 bases from V and 9 bases from J, with 11 bases in between. Germline-derived CDR1 and CDR2 are DFQATT and SNEGSKA (reference sequence). This CDR3 is 11 amino acids long. This chain's CDR3 is CSASRQSQAFF. The CDR3, as DNA: TGCAGTGCTAGTAGACAGTCTCAAGCTTTCTTT.

V gene TRBV9 combines with J gene TRBJ1-1; tentative D call: TRBD1 (5 bases). CDR3 length: 14 residues. Germline lookup yields CDR1 SGDLS and CDR2 YYNGEE. Trimming took off 0 bases at V and 3 bases at J, with 9 bases between the two ends. CDR3: CASSVGLGDTEAFF. The CDR3 DNA reads TGTGCCAGCAGCGTAGGTCTAGGGGACACTGAAGCTTTCTTT.